This T cell receptor (beta chain) was recovered during a study of T cell changes during pregnancy in multiple sclerosis. Repertoires were generated with immunoSEQ multiplex PCR, while TCRdb's copy carries only in-frame clones and drops some. The data show roughly 49,000 clones, about nine tenths seen once. The CDR3 runs to 21 residues. The gene calls are TRBV21-1 and TRBJ2-4; the table's D call, TRBD1, has no DNA check behind it. TRBV21-1 is reported as a pseudogene. The sequence came from a female donor in good health, enrolled as a control in a pregnancy study. The input for sequencing was peripheral blood, taken in the first trimester of pregnancy. The CDR3 nucleotides are TGTGCCAGCAGCGCAGCAGAGGAAGGTCAGGGGCCGATACTAGCCAAAAACATTCAGTACTTC. This codes for CASSAAEEGQGPILAKNIQYF.